These T cell receptor beta chains were read from a single sample in a study of metastatic and nonmetastatic thyroid tumors. TCRdb ran MiXCR on the PCR reads. The sample lists approximately 30,000 clones, roughly 3.5% occurring once. Sequenced input: blood. These receptors all come from a male donor with papillary thyroid cancer or a benign thyroid nodule (not recorded which). Some clones in this sample may be carry-over from other donors' samples. CDR3s include the opening cysteine and the closing phenylalanine or tryptophan.

TRBJ2-7,TRBV6-1,CATRSYTGGYEQYF
TRBJ1-3,TRBV6-2/TRBV6-3,CASRRQGGSGNTIYF
TRBJ1-1,TRBV27,CASRGQGVGMGTEAFF
TRBJ1-2,TRBV20-1,CSARATGPHAAINLGYTF
TRBJ2-7,TRBV19,CASSIQYERTYEQYF
TRBJ1-2,TRBV10-3,CAISVGDEVGYTF
TRBJ1-1,TRBV7-3,CASRLTADTEAFF
TRBJ2-2,TRBV27,CASKSRTGELFF
TRBJ2-3,TRBV9,CASSPRLAGATDTQYF
TRBJ2-2,TRBV20-1,CSARKGAGTGELFF
TRBJ2-7,TRBV6-2/TRBV6-3,CASSYSSTYEQYF
TRBJ2-2,TRBV7-3,CASSLRAGDGGELFF
TRBJ2-7,TRBV9,CASRDPGGQQYF
TRBJ2-4,TRBV6-1,CASMQLCIQYF
TRBJ2-1,TRBV6-1,CASSEGGVSYNEQFF